This TCR beta chain was identified in a study of Ad26.COV2.S vaccination and SARS-CoV-2 variants. Treatment indicated: roughly 20 received Ad26.COV2.S at low or high dose, single or two shots; roughly five received placebo; per-sample allocation not given. The study sampled participants on day 63 after the first vaccine or placebo injection. This person who donated was an adult of 18-55 years in Boston. Findings and limits, study-wide: Responses of spike-specific T cells (both CD8+ and CD4+) reportedly showed substantial breadth after vaccination. Those who received the vaccine showed greater spike-specific TCR breadth than those given placebo. Measurements of TCR breadth and depth may have given underestimates of the total T cell responses.

A remark on this clone: As yet, its antigen is unknown.

This table comes from immunoSEQ multiplex PCR, and its TCRdb copy is limited to in-frame clones, with some not included. Of approximately 350,000 clones in the sample, around 90% were seen once. Germline CDR1 and CDR2: ENHRY and SYGVKD. With 8 bases removed from V and 2 bases from J, the gap between germline ends came to 16 bases. The CDR3 is made up of 14 amino acids. The input for sequencing was peripheral blood, taken in a trial of Ad26.COV2.S vaccine versus placebo. This sequence originates from a person aged 18-60 years who received the Ad26.COV2.S COVID-19 vaccine or a placebo. The rearrangement links TRBV10-3 to TRBJ2-7; unclear D gene. CDR3 region: CAIGIGPSTYEQYF. Here the CDR3 DNA reads TGTGCCATCGGCATCGGACCGTCTACCTACGAGCAGTACTTC.